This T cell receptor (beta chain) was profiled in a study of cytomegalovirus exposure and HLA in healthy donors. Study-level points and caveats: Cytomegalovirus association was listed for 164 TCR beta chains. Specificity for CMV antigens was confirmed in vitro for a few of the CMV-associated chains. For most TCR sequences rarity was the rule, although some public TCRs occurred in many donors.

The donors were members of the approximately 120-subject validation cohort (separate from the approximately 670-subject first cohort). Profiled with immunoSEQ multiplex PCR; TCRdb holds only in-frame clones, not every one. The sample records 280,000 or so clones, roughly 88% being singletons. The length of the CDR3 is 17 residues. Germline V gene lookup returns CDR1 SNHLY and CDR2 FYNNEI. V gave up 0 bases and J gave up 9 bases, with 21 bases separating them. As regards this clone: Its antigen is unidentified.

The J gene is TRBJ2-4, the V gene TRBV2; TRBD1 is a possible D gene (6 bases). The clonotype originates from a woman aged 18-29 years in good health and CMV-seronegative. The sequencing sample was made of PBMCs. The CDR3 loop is CASSEARQVIPQGIQYF. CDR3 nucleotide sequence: TGTGCCAGCAGTGAAGCAAGACAGGTTATTCCCCAGGGCATTCAGTACTTC.